This T cell receptor beta chain is from a study of shared clonotypes between healthy human individuals. Turning to the study itself: Donors consisted of a couple of women and three men between 18 and 49.

Libraries were prepared by immunoSEQ multiplex PCR; TCRdb keeps only in-frame clonotypes and omits some of them. Of 2.3 million or so clones in the sample, more than 80% were seen once. The J segment lost 5 bases and the V segment lost 0 bases, leaving 4 bases of the junction unmatched. Germline CDR1 and CDR2: LGHNA and YNFKEQ. The CDR3 length is 15 residues. The sequenced material came from naive CD4+ T cells from PBMCs. Subset specified: CD45RA+ positively selected. This chain joins TRBV4-2 and TRBJ2-5, with 9 bases matching TRBD1. The sequence was collected from a man between 18 and 35 years old in good health. Some clones in this sample may be carry-over from other donors' samples. For the CDR3, the DNA is TGTGCCAGCAGCCAAGAAGGACAGGGGTCGGAGACCCAGTACTTC. Translating gives CASSQEGQGSETQYF.